This is a list of T cell receptor beta chains from one sample in a study of identical twins. Each CDR3 protein gets one entry after TCRdb re-called the 5' RACE reads with MiXCR. This sample has about 720,000 distinct CDR3 sequences, with over 8.5% found just once. These data are also associated with another study on yellow fever vaccine responses in identical twins.

Sequencing was done on a sample of PBMCs. These receptors came from a woman younger than 35 in good health. The CDR3 runs from the conserved cysteine through the conserved F or W. A D gene is named only where the DNA matches it firmly. Rows give clone size only sometimes, using once, few, many, or a class for an expanded clone.

TGTGCCAGCAGTTCAAACTCCTTCCGGCCCCCCTTGTGGGCCTACGAGCAGTACTTC	CASSSNSFRPPLWAYEQYF	TRBV28	TRBJ2-7	19	NA	NA
TGTGCCAGCAGCTTGCAACAGGGGGCGATCGCCTACAATGAGCAGTTCTTC	CASSLQQGAIAYNEQFF	TRBV5-6	TRBJ2-1	17	TRBD1	few
TGTGCCAGCTACCCCGGGACAGACACCGGGGAGCTGTTTTTT	CASYPGTDTGELFF	TRBV2	TRBJ2-2	14	TRBD1	few
TGCAGCGCCCAAGCGAGGGAGCAGTTCTTC	CSAQAREQFF	TRBV29-1	TRBJ2-1	10	NA	few
TGTGCCTGCAGTTTACGGGACAGGGGCCAATACCTAGCCAAAAACATTCAGTACTTC	CACSLRDRGQYLAKNIQYF	TRBV12-3/TRBV12-4	TRBJ2-4	19	TRBD1	few
TGTGCCAGCAGCCGCACTAGCGGGGCCTACACCGGGGAGCTGTTTTTT	CASSRTSGAYTGELFF	TRBV12-3/TRBV12-4	TRBJ2-2	16	TRBD2	many
TGCAGTGCCCCGCTCGGCGCTAGCGGGAGGGTCTATGAGCAGTTCTTC	CSAPLGASGRVYEQFF	TRBV20-1	TRBJ2-1	16	TRBD2	few
TGTGCCAGCAGCCTCCCCGGGACAGGGGCCCACGAGCAGTACTTC	CASSLPGTGAHEQYF	TRBV13	TRBJ2-7	15	TRBD1	many
TGTGCCAGCAGCTCGCAGGGGGTTGAGGACATTCAGTACTTC	CASSSQGVEDIQYF	TRBV7-9	TRBJ2-4	14	TRBD1	NA
TGTGCCAGCAGCCCTCCGGGGGGCGCGGGCTACACCTTC	CASSPPGGAGYTF	TRBV7-8	TRBJ1-2	13	NA	few
TGTGCCAGCAGCTTATATTTGGGTCACGGGGAGCTGTTTTTT	CASSLYLGHGELFF	TRBV7-2	TRBJ2-2	14	NA	NA
TGTACCTTCAGTTTTGGGCTAGCGGGGGGGGGTGGAGCCAAAAACATTCAGTACTTC	CTFSFGLAGGGGAKNIQYF	TRBV12-3/TRBV12-4	TRBJ2-4	19	TRBD2	once
TGTGCCAGCAGTTACTCGACACTAGCTGGCGAGCAGTACTTC	CASSYSTLAGEQYF	TRBV6-2/TRBV6-3	TRBJ2-7	14	NA	NA
TGTGCCTCGCGGGGGAGCCTCACCGGGGAGCTGTTTTTT	CASRGSLTGELFF	TRBV30	TRBJ2-2	13	TRBD2	few
TGCAGTGCTTTTCACAGGGGGCCGGGCACTGAAGCTTTCTTT	CSAFHRGPGTEAFF	TRBV20-1	TRBJ1-1	14	TRBD1	few
TGTGCCACCAGCATACCGAGCGCCCCCCAGTACTTC	CATSIPSAPQYF	TRBV15	TRBJ2-5	12	NA	few
TGTGCCAGCAGGTCCGGGACGGAGAACTATGGCTACACCTTC	CASRSGTENYGYTF	TRBV7-9	TRBJ1-2	14	NA	NA
TGTGCCACCAGTGATATCAGACTAGCGGGAGGGTACAATGAGCAGTTCTTC	CATSDIRLAGGYNEQFF	TRBV24-1	TRBJ2-1	17	TRBD2	few
TGTGCCAGCAGCAGTCCCAACCCCACAGGGGGTAGCACAGATACGCAGTATTTT	CASSSPNPTGGSTDTQYF	TRBV11-1	TRBJ2-3	18	TRBD1	NA
TGTGCCAGCAGCCAAGAGGGCGGGAGGGCCACCGGGGAGCTGTTTTTT	CASSQEGGRATGELFF	TRBV4-2	TRBJ2-2	16	TRBD2	many
TGTGCCAGCAGCTTAGGAGGGACAGGGGGTAGAAGTCCCCTCCACTTT	CASSLGGTGGRSPLHF	TRBV7-9	TRBJ1-6	16	TRBD1	NA
TGTGCCATCAACCCGGGCTCATCCTACAATGAGCAGTTCTTC	CAINPGSSYNEQFF	TRBV10-3	TRBJ2-1	14	NA	many
TGTGCCAGTAGTAGGTGGGACAGCTACAATGAGCAGTTCTTC	CASSRWDSYNEQFF	TRBV19	TRBJ2-1	14	TRBD1	few
TGTGCCAGCAGCTCCACATGGAGCGGGGGAAAACTGTTTTTT	CASSSTWSGGKLFF	TRBV7-9	TRBJ1-4	14	NA	NA
TGCAGTGCTAGTCCAGCGGCAGGAGACCAAGAGACCCAGTACTTC	CSASPAAGDQETQYF	TRBV20-1	TRBJ2-5	15	NA	many
TGTGCCAGCAGTTTTGACCTAGCGGATACCGGGGAGCTGTTTTTT	CASSFDLADTGELFF	TRBV12-3/TRBV12-4	TRBJ2-2	15	TRBD2	NA
TGCGCCAGCAGCTTGGAGGCTAGCGGGAGTGATGAGCAGTTCTTC	CASSLEASGSDEQFF	TRBV5-1	TRBJ2-1	15	TRBD2	few
TGTGCCAGCAGCTTAGCGGCCTCTGGAAACACCATATATTTT	CASSLAASGNTIYF	TRBV7-8	TRBJ1-3	14	NA	few
TGCAGTGCTAGTAACGGGGGAGGGTCCGGGAATGAGCAGTTCTTC	CSASNGGGSGNEQFF	TRBV20-1	TRBJ2-1	15	TRBD2	many
TGTGCCAGCAGCCAGTTTATCCAAGAGACCCAGTACTTC	CASSQFIQETQYF	TRBV2	TRBJ2-5	13	NA	NA
TGCGCCAGCAACCTACTAGCGGGCCCCACAGATACGCAGTATTTT	CASNLLAGPTDTQYF	TRBV10-2	TRBJ2-3	15	TRBD2	many
TGTGCCAGCAGTCTGCTAGCGGGACAGGGAAACGAGCAGTACTTC	CASSLLAGQGNEQYF	TRBV12-3/TRBV12-4	TRBJ2-7	15	NA	NA
TGTGCCAGCAGCAGAAGACGGGGCGGCACTGGGGCCAACGTCCTGACTTTC	CASSRRRGGTGANVLTF	TRBV25-1	TRBJ2-6	17	NA	few
TGTGCCAGCAGTTATCAGAATTCACCCCTCCACTTT	CASSYQNSPLHF	TRBV6-5	TRBJ1-6	12	NA	many
TGTGCCAGCAGTTACGCGGGCGGAGGTACGGGGGAAGCTTTCTTT	CASSYAGGGTGEAFF	TRBV6-2/TRBV6-3	TRBJ1-1	15	NA	few
TGCAGTGCCAGAGCCGGGGCTGGGACCTACGAGCAGTACTTC	CSARAGAGTYEQYF	TRBV20-1	TRBJ2-7	14	NA	NA
TGTGCCACCAGCAGAGTGTCGGGAGGGTCCTACGAGCAGTACTTC	CATSRVSGGSYEQYF	TRBV15	TRBJ2-7	15	TRBD2	NA
TGTGCCAGCACCATAGGGGCAGATACGCAGTATTTT	CASTIGADTQYF	TRBV12-3/TRBV12-4	TRBJ2-3	12	NA	NA
TGTGCCAGCAGCCAACGAAGGACTAGCGGGAGCATGGGTGGAGAGACCCAGTACTTC	CASSQRRTSGSMGGETQYF	TRBV14	TRBJ2-5	19	TRBD2	many
TGCAGCGTCAGAAACCCGGGACTAGCGGGGGAGCAGTTCTTC	CSVRNPGLAGEQFF	TRBV29-1	TRBJ2-1	14	TRBD2	few
TGCAGTGCTAGCCTAGCGGGGGCGAGGGAGACCCAGTACTTC	CSASLAGARETQYF	TRBV20-1	TRBJ2-5	14	TRBD2	NA
TGCGCCAGCAGCACTGCAGGGGGCTCCTACAATGAGCAGTTCTTC	CASSTAGGSYNEQFF	TRBV5-1	TRBJ2-1	15	TRBD1	many
TGTGCCAGCCGTCAACTCCGCGGGGGGGCCAGAGAGACCCAGTACTTC	CASRQLRGGARETQYF	TRBV28	TRBJ2-5	16	TRBD2	NA
TGTGCCAGCAGGGACACAGGGGGCGCAGGGTATGGCTACACCTTC	CASRDTGGAGYGYTF	TRBV6-1	TRBJ1-2	15	TRBD1	few
TGCGCCAGCAGCTTGGACCCTCTCGGGGGCGGTGGCTACACCTTC	CASSLDPLGGGGYTF	TRBV5-1	TRBJ1-2	15	NA	few
TGCAGTGCTCCCCTCCAGTTCGGGGCCACCGGGGAGCTGTTTTTT	CSAPLQFGATGELFF	TRBV20-1	TRBJ2-2	15	NA	NA
TGCGCCAGCAGCCAAGAGGACAGGACGCAAGAGACCCAGTACTTC	CASSQEDRTQETQYF	TRBV4-1	TRBJ2-5	15	TRBD1	NA
TGTGCCAGCAGGATCCATTTGGGGGCCGCCTACGAGCAGTACTTC	CASRIHLGAAYEQYF	TRBV28	TRBJ2-7	15	NA	NA
TGTGCCAGCAGTTTGACAGGGGGAAAGGCTGGCTACACCTTC	CASSLTGGKAGYTF	TRBV27	TRBJ1-2	14	TRBD1	NA
TGCAGTGCTGCCCGGGACTCCCGGCATGAGCAGTTCTTC	CSAARDSRHEQFF	TRBV20-1	TRBJ2-1	13	NA	few